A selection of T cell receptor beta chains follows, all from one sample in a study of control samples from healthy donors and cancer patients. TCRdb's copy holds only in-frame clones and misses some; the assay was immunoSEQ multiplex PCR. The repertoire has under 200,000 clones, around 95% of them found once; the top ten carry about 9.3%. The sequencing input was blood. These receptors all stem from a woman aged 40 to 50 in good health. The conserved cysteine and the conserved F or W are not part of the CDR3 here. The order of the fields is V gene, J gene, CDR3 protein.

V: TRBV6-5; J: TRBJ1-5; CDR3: ASSYSRRGRQPQH
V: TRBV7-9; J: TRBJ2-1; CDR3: ASSSRRDRPFGEQF
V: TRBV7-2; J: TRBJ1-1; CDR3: ASSLGTMNTEAF
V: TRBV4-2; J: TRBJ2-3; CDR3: ASSQGEGRSTDTQY
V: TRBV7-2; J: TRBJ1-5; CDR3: ASSLARRSNQPQH
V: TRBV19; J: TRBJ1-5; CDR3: ASSMGQGGNQPQH
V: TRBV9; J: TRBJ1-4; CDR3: ASSVAGQPNEKLF
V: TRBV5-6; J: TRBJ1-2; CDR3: ASSFFSGGQSPLRGYT
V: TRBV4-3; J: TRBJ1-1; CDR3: ASSPRGQGRNTEAF
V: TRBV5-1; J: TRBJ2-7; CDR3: ASSLEHLGDEQY
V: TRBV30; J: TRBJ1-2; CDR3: AWSALYGYT
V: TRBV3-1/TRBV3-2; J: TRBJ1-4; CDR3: ASSQARDSLNEKLF
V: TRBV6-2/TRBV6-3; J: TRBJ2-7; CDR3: ASSQAPAYEQY
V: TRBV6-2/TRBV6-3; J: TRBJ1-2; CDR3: ASSRRGGNYGYT
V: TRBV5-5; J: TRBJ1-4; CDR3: ASSFSGTGTEKLF
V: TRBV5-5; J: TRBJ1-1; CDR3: ASSPTPYRANTEAF
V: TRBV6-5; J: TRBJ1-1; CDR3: ASISTYTEAF
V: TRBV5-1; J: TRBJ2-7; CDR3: ASSLDRSEQY
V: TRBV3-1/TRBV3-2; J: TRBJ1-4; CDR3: ASSPSSTGGNEKLF
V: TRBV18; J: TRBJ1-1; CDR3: ASSPTVLNTEAF
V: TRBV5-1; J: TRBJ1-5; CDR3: ASRPDPSNQPQH
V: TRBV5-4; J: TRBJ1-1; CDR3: ASSLERWNTEAF
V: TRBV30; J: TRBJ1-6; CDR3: AWSVGTGGYSPLH
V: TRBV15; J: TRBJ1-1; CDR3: ATSRDLARNTEAF
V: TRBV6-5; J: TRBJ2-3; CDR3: ASSYLSGTSTDTQY
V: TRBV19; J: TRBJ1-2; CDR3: ASSIWSPDGYT
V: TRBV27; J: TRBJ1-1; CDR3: ASSFRGGGPDTEAF
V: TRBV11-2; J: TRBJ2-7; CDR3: ASRTSGSLYEQY
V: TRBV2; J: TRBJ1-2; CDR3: ASGEEHYGYT
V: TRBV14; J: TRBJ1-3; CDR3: ASSQGLGYTIY
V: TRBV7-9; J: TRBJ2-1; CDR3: ASSFSGTAGTRKGNEQF
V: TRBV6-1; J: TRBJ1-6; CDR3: ASSEVLTGIDSPLH
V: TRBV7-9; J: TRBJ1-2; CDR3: ASSLSTDYYGYT
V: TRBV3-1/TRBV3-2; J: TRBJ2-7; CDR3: ASGFGTAYEQY
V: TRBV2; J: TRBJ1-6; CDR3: ASGRGGRSPLH
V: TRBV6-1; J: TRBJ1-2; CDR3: ASSESGGYT
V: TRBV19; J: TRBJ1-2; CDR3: ASSIGYDRDYGYT
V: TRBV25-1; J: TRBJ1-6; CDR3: ASSESFLSQNNSPLH
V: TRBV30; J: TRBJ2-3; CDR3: AWGGGTDTQY
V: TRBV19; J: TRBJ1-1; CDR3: ASSMNVYTEAF
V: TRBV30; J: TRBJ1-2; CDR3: AWPGTRRRTNYGYT